This T cell receptor beta chain is from a study of T cells after yellow fever vaccination. Study-wide findings and caveats: FACS-sorted repertoires could harbor abundant contaminating bulk-population clonotypes.

TCRdb re-analysed the 5' RACE reads in MiXCR, keeping a single row per CDR3 protein. The profile covers about 400,000 distinct CDR3 sequences, with 11% appearing a single time and more than 15% taken by the ten largest. This clonotype was counted between two and nine times. What it binds is not known. CDR3 length equals 13 residues. Germline V gene sequence: CDR1 MNHNS, CDR2 SASEGT. V was clipped by 6 bases and J by 8 bases, with 16 bases between them. The source was PBMCs, collected on the day of the first yellow fever vaccination. This chain uses TRBV6-1 with TRBJ1-2, with D maybe TRBD1 (5 bases). The receptor was isolated from a man between 18 and 29 years old who received the YFV17D yellow fever vaccine. This chain's CDR3 is CASRRGVLWGYTF. The CDR3 nucleotides are TGTGCCAGCAGGCGAGGGGTCCTGTGGGGCTACACCTTC.